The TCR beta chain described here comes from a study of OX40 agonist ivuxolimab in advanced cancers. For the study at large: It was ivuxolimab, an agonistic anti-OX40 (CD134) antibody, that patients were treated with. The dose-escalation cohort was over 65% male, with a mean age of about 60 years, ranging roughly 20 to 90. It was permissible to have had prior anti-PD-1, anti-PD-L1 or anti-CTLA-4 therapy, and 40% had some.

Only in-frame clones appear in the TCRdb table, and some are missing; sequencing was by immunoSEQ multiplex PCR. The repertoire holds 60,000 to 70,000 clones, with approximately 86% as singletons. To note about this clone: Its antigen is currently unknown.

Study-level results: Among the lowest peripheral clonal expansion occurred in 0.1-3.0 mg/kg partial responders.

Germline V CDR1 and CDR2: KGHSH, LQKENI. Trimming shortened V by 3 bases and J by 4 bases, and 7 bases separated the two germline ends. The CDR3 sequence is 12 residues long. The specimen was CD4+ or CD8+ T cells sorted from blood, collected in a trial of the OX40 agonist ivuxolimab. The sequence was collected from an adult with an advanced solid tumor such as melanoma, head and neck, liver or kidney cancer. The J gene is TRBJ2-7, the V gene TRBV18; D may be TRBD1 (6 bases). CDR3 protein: CASSPTGYEQYF. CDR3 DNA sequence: TGTGCCAGCTCACCGACAGGTTACGAGCAGTACTTC.